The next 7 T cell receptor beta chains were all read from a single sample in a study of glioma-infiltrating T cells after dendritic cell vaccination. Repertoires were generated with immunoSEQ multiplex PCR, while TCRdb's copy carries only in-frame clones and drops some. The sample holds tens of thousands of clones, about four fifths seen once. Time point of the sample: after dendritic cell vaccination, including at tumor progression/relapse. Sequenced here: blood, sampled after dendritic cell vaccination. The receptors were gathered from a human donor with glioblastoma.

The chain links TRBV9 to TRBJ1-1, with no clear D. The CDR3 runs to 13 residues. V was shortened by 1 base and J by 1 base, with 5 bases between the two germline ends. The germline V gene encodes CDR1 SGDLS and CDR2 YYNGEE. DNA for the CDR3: TGTGCCAGCAGCGTAAACGGGAACACTGAAGCTTTCTTT. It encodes CASSVNGNTEAFF. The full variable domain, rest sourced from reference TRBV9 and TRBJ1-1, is DSGVTQTPKHLITATGQRVTLRCSPRSGDLSVYWYQQSLDQGLQFLIQYYNGEERAKGNILERFSAQQFPDLHSELNLSSLELGDSALYFCASSVNGNTEAFFGQGTRLTVV.

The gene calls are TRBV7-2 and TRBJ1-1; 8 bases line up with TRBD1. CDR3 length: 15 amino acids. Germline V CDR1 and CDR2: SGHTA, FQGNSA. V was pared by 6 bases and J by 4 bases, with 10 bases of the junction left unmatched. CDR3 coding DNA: TGTGCCAGCAGGTATACAGGGGGTAGTGGCACTGAAGCTTTCTTT. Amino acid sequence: CASRYTGGSGTEAFF.

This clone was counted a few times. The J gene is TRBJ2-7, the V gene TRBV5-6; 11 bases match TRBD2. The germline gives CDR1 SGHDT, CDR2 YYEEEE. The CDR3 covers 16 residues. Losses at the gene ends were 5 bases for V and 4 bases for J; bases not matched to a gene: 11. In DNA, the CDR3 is TGTGCCAGCAGACCGGAGGAGACTAGCGGGGTGTACGAGCAGTACTTC. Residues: CASRPEETSGVYEQYF.

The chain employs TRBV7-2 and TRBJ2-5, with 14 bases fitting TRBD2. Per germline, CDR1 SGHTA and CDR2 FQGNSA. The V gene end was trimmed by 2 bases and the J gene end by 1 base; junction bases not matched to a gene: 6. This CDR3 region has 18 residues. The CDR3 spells CASSLKTSGGAGQETQYF. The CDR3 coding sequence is TGTGCCAGCAGCTTAAAGACTAGCGGGGGGGCGGGCCAAGAGACCCAGTACTTC. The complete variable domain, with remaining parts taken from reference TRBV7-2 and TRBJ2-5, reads GAGVSQSPSNKVTEKGKDVELRCDPISGHTALYWYRQSLGQGLEFLIYFQGNSAPDKSGLPSDRFSAERTGGSVSTLTIQRTQQEDSAVYLCASSLKTSGGAGQETQYFGPGTRLLVL.

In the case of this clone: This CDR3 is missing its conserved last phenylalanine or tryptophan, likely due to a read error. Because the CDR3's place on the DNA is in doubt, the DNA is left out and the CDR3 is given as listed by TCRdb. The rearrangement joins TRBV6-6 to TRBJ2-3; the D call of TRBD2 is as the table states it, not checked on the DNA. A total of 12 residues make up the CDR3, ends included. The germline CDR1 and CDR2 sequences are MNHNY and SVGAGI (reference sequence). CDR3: CASSEPGLAGYV.

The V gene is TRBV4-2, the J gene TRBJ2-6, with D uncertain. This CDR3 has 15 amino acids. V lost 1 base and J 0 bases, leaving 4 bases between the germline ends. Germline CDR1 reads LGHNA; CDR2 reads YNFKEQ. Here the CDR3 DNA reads TGTGCCAGCAGCCAAGTGAGCTCTGGGGCCAACGTCCTGACTTTC. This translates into CASSQVSSGANVLTF.

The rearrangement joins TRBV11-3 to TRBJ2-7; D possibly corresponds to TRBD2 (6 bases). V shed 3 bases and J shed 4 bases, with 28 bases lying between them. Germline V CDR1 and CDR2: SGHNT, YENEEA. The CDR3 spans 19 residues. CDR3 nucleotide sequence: TGTGCCAGCAGCTTGTGGAGGGGATCCAGCCCCTTCGTGGGATACGAGCAGTACTTC. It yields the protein CASSLWRGSSPFVGYEQYF.